One sample yielded the 27 T cell receptor beta chains listed below, sequenced in a study of T cell changes during pregnancy in multiple sclerosis (dated by TCRdb to between 2018 and 2021). The library relied on the immunoSEQ multiplex PCR assay. This immuneACCESS table, as held by TCRdb, lists in-frame sequences with V and J called but not all clones. Of the missing ones, under half trace to an unresolved V gene in checked studies; the others have no known cause. The sample data list 30,000 to 40,000 clones, and around 93% of these were observed just once. Approximately 0.39% of the sample goes to the ten largest clones. The sequencing used CD4+ T cells from peripheral blood mononuclear cells, collected in the second trimester of pregnancy. These receptors originate from a female donor with multiple sclerosis, enrolled in a pregnancy study.

The chain is built from TRBV19 and TRBJ1-6; 7 bases are shared with TRBD1. Germline CDR1 reads LNHDA; CDR2 reads SQIVND (reference sequence). Trimming removed 4 bases from V and 0 bases from J; junction bases left unmatched: 0. The CDR3 length is 15 residues. In DNA, the CDR3 is TGTGCCAGTAGTACAGGGGGCTCCTATAATTCACCCCTCCACTTT. Amino acids: CASSTGGSYNSPLHF.

The chain employs TRBV21-1 and TRBJ2-7; the table's D call, TRBD2, was not checked against the DNA. TRBV21-1 is designated a pseudogene. CDR3 length: 16 amino acids. The CDR3 sequence is CASSNGVAGGCYEQYF. DNA for the CDR3: TGTGCCAGCAGTAACGGGGTGGCGGGAGGATGCTACGAGCAGTACTTC.

This chain's CDR3 is CASSLGRAAGKNNEQFF. CDR3 bases: TGTGCCAGCAGCTTAGGGCGGGCAGCGGGGAAGAACAATGAGCAGTTCTTC. The chain uses TRBV7-8 and TRBJ2-1; TRBD2 aligns across 7 bases. Germline V gene data show CDR1 as SGHVS and CDR2 as FQNEAQ. The CDR3 is 17 residues long. V gave up 1 base and J gave up 5 bases; unmatched junction bases: 11.

The chain employs TRBV6-5 and TRBJ2-4; 7 nucleotides align to TRBD1. Germline V CDR1 and CDR2: MNHEY, SVGAGI. The CDR3 extends over 11 amino acids. J gave up 12 bases and V 8 bases, and 7 bases lay outside the gene matches. Here the CDR3 DNA reads TGTGCCAGCGGGGACAGTAGCACTCAGTACTTC. Protein sequence: CASGDSSTQYF.

V usage is TRBV29-1 and J usage is TRBJ1-2, with 9 bases identical to TRBD1. Germline assignment: CDR1 SQVTM and CDR2 ANQGSEA. Losses at the gene ends were 0 bases for V and 3 bases for J; bases not matched to a gene: 2. This CDR3 has 14 amino acids. This CDR3 is CSVEEGQGHYGYTF. CDR3 DNA: TGCAGCGTTGAAGAGGGACAGGGCCACTATGGCTACACCTTC.

V usage is TRBV6-6 and J usage is TRBJ1-2, with 7 bases aligning to TRBD1. Per the germline V gene, CDR1 is MNHNY and CDR2 is SVGAGI (reference sequence). The CDR3 is 13 residues long. V was pared by 6 bases and J by 8 bases, with 9 bases of the junction left unmatched. This CDR3 is CASRRGLREGYTF. The DNA of the CDR3 is TGTGCCAGCAGAAGGGGGCTCCGGGAAGGCTACACCTTC.

The V and J genes are TRBV7-2 and TRBJ2-5, with TRBD2 matching 10 bases. V gave up 7 bases and J gave up 4 bases; unmatched junction bases: 9. The CDR3 has 15 residues. Germline CDR1 SGHTA, CDR2 FQGNSA. The CDR3 loop reads CASIRAGGQSETQYF. The CDR3 DNA reads as TGTGCCAGCATCCGAGCGGGGGGGCAGTCAGAGACCCAGTACTTC.

V is TRBV5-4 and J is TRBJ1-1, with D possibly being TRBD1 (5 bases). The V gene's germline CDR1 is SGHNT and CDR2 YYREEE (reference sequence). Trimming took 3 bases from V and 1 from J, leaving 10 bases between them. This CDR3 has 14 residues. CDR3 bases: TGTGCCAGCAGCTCGGGACTCCAGAACACTGAAGCTTTCTTT. Its protein product is CASSSGLQNTEAFF.

The chain is built from TRBV18 and TRBJ1-4; D is perhaps TRBD1 (6 bases). Germline loops: CDR1 KGHSH, CDR2 LQKENI. The CDR3 sequence is 15 residues long. Deletions cut 6 bases from V and 4 bases from J, with 15 bases between. Here the CDR3 reads CASSRSQGGNEKLFF. CDR3 DNA sequence: TGTGCCAGCTCTCGGTCACAGGGTGGTAATGAAAAACTGTTTTTT.

V usage is TRBV12-5 and J usage is TRBJ1-2; no reliable D call. V gave up 1 base and J gave up 2 bases, with 5 bases separating them. The germline CDR1 and CDR2 sequences are LGHNT and FRNRAP. The CDR3 extends over 13 amino acids. The CDR3 region is CASGLGENYGYTF. The CDR3 region has the DNA TGTGCTAGTGGTTTGGGAGAGAACTATGGCTACACCTTC. The complete variable domain, with remaining parts taken from reference TRBV12-5 and TRBJ1-2, reads DARVTQTPRHKVTEMGQEVTMRCQPILGHNTVFWYRQTMMQGLELLAYFRNRAPLDDSGMPKDRFSAEMPDATLATLKIQPSEPRDSAVYFCASGLGENYGYTFGSGTRLTVV.

This chain joins TRBV29-1 and TRBJ2-3; TRBD1 matches 10 bases. V lost 6 bases, J lost 0 bases, and 6 bases stayed unmatched. Germline CDR1 reads SQVTM; CDR2 reads ANQGSEA. The CDR3 runs to 15 residues. CDR3 amino acids: CSVAGDRGSTDTQYF. CDR3 bases: TGCAGCGTCGCAGGGGACAGGGGTAGCACAGATACGCAGTATTTT.

This clone has only one observation. DNA of the CDR3: TGCGCCAGCAGCCAAGGAGAAACAGGTTTCACAGATACGCAGTATTTT. As protein: CASSQGETGFTDTQYF. This sequence joins TRBV4-1 and TRBJ2-3, with a tentative D call TRBD1 (5 bases). Germline V gives CDR1 MGHRA, CDR2 YSYEKL. V lost 1 base to trimming and J lost 2 bases, with 13 bases between them. This CDR3 has 16 residues.

This chain links TRBV7-8 with TRBJ1-2; D possibly corresponds to TRBD1 (6 bases). Per the germline V gene, CDR1 is SGHVS and CDR2 is FQNEAQ. Trimming stripped 5 bases from V and 8 bases from J, with 18 bases between. The CDR3 extends over 14 amino acids. DNA for the CDR3: TGTGCCAGCAGCCTCGGCGGGCGCAGGGGCGGCTACACCTTC. As protein: CASSLGGRRGGYTF.

CDR3 protein: CASSPVSGYEQYF. DNA for the CDR3: TGTGCCAGCTCACCAGTATCAGGATACGAGCAGTACTTC. The chain combines TRBV18 with TRBJ2-7; D remains ambiguous. CDR3 length: 13 residues. Trimming cost V 2 bases and J 4 bases, with 9 bases left between them. Germline loops: CDR1 KGHSH, CDR2 LQKENI.

V usage is TRBV25-1 and J usage is TRBJ1-1; D is uncertain. Trimming cost V 5 bases and J 1 base, with 11 bases left between them. This CDR3 is built from 14 residues. Germline CDR1 reads MGHDK; CDR2 reads SYGVNS. The CDR3 region has the DNA TGTGCCAGCAGTTTGTGGTCAGAGAACACTGAAGCTTTCTTT. This encodes CASSLWSENTEAFF.

The V gene is TRBV5-4, the J gene TRBJ2-6; D gene unclear. From germline, CDR1 is SGHNT and CDR2 YYREEE (reference sequence). The CDR3 runs to 14 residues. Trimming removed 5 bases from V and 0 bases from J, with 6 bases in between. CDR3: CASSHSSGANVLTF. The CDR3, as DNA: TGTGCCAGCAGTCACTCCTCTGGGGCCAACGTCCTGACTTTC.

The chain is built from TRBV18 and TRBJ1-3; 8 bases line up with TRBD1. V was pared by 3 bases and J by 2 bases, with 6 bases of the junction left unmatched. CDR1 is KGHSH, CDR2 LQKENI, per germline. The CDR3 length is 16 residues. The CDR3 region has the DNA TGTGCCAGCTCACCTTTCGACAGGGGAACTGGAAACACCATATATTTT. Protein: CASSPFDRGTGNTIYF. Full variable domain (rest looked up from reference TRBV18 and TRBJ1-3): NAGVMQNPRHLVRRRGQEARLRCSPMKGHSHVYWYRQLPEEGLKFMVYLQKENIIDESGMPKERFSAEFPKEGPSILRIQQVVRGDSAAYFCASSPFDRGTGNTIYFGEGSWLTVV.

In DNA form, the CDR3 reads TGTGCCAGCAGTGGGTGGGGACAGGGCAACACTGAAGCTTTCTTT. Protein: CASSGWGQGNTEAFF. The chain employs TRBV2 and TRBJ1-1, with 9 bases lining up with TRBD1. The CDR3 contains 15 residues. J gave up 2 bases and V 4 bases, and 5 bases lay outside the gene matches. In germline, CDR1 is SNHLY, CDR2 FYNNEI. Looking up the rest from reference TRBV2 and TRBJ1-1 gives the full variable domain: EPEVTQTPSHQVTQMGQEVILRCVPISNHLYFYWYRQILGQKVEFLVSFYNNEISEKSEIFDDQFSVERPDGSNFTLKIRSTKLEDSAMYFCASSGWGQGNTEAFFGQGTRLTVV.

The chain uses TRBV6-8 and TRBJ1-2; D may be TRBD1 (5 bases). V was trimmed by 4 bases and J by 7 bases, leaving 13 bases between them. The CDR3 is 13 amino acids. The germline V gene encodes CDR1 MNHGY and CDR2 SAAAGT. The CDR3 is CASSWGREAGYTF. Here the CDR3 DNA reads TGTGCCAGCAGTTGGGGCAGGGAGGCTGGCTACACCTTC.

This chain uses TRBV20-1 with TRBJ1-2; D unresolved. CDR1 is DFQATT and CDR2 is SNEGSKA in the germline V gene (reference sequence). Between the trimmed V and J ends, which lost 4 bases and 8 bases, there was a span of 11 bases. CDR3 length: 11 amino acids. As DNA, the CDR3 is TGCAGTGCTAAGAGCCCCGGGGGCTACACCTTC. Protein sequence: CSAKSPGGYTF.

This clone is a singleton in its sample. This rearrangement joins TRBV6-1 to TRBJ1-2, with D possibly being TRBD1 (5 bases). Germline V gene data show CDR1 as MNHNS and CDR2 as SASEGT. The V gene lost 6 bases and the J gene lost 6 bases, with 14 bases spanning the gap. CDR3 length: 13 residues. Written as DNA, the CDR3 is TGTGCCAGCAGCCATCAGGGAGGGGATGGCTACACCTTC. Its translation: CASSHQGGDGYTF.

CDR3 protein: CASSTRTTTTNEKLFF. CDR3 bases: TGTGCCAGCAGCACGCGAACAACTACAACTAATGAAAAACTGTTTTTT. The chain uses TRBV7-2 and TRBJ1-4; no clear D gene. This CDR3 is built from 16 residues. The ends were cut back, 5 bases at V and 0 bases at J, with 13 bases in the middle. Germline CDR1 reads SGHTA; CDR2 reads FQGNSA.

The CDR3 bases are TGTGCCAGCAGTTCCACAGGATTAGTAACTGAAGCTTTCTTT. It specifies CASSSTGLVTEAFF. J is TRBJ1-1 and V is TRBV7-2; tentative D call: TRBD1 (5 bases). The CDR3 runs 14 residues. The germline gives CDR1 SGHTA, CDR2 FQGNSA. V lost 6 bases and J 5 bases, leaving 16 bases between the germline ends.

The chain carries TRBV6-5 and TRBJ1-2; D ambiguous. Germline CDR1 is MNHEY and CDR2 is SVGAGI. Trimming stripped 2 bases from V and 8 bases from J, with 12 bases between. This CDR3 has 13 residues. CDR3 amino acids: CASSYPGRGGYTF. The CDR3 coding sequence is TGTGCCAGCAGTTACCCCGGACGGGGAGGCTACACCTTC.

This chain connects TRBV9 to TRBJ1-1; a possible D gene is TRBD1 (6 bases). Germline assignment: CDR1 SGDLS and CDR2 YYNGEE. CDR3 length: 14 amino acids. V lost 0 bases and J lost 4, with 10 bases in between. The CDR3 loop is CASSVVQGPTEAFF. Here the CDR3 DNA reads TGTGCCAGCAGCGTAGTACAGGGCCCCACTGAAGCTTTCTTT.

The gene calls are TRBV4-1 and TRBJ2-5; 7 bases map to TRBD1. V was pared by 4 bases and J by 5 bases, with 4 bases of the junction left unmatched. Germline CDR1 MGHRA, CDR2 YSYEKL. The CDR3 runs to 13 residues. The CDR3 loop is CASSRTRGETQYF. The CDR3 bases are TGCGCCAGCAGCCGGACCAGGGGGGAGACCCAGTACTTC.

A few counts support this clone. The chain joins TRBV27 to TRBJ2-1, with D perhaps TRBD1 (6 bases). V was cut by 2 bases and J by 9 bases, with 11 bases left in between. From germline, CDR1 is MNHEY and CDR2 SMNVEV (reference sequence). The CDR3 covers 13 residues. The CDR3: CASSLQGSGEQFF. CDR3 DNA sequence: TGTGCCAGCAGTTTACAGGGGTCGGGTGAGCAGTTCTTC.